The 28 T cell receptor beta chains given below trace back to one sample, sequenced in a study of blood T cell repertoires in COVID-19. TCRdb's copy holds only in-frame clones and misses some; the assay was immunoSEQ multiplex PCR. The sample yields around 270,000 clones, less than 90% seen once. Material: peripheral blood. These receptors all come from a woman in her thirties or forties who had recovered from COVID-19.

This chain connects TRBV28 to TRBJ2-7; maybe TRBD2 (5 bases). The CDR3 totals 14 residues. Germline CDR1 reads MDHEN; CDR2 reads SYDVKM. Between the trimmed V and J ends, which lost 4 bases and 2 bases, there was a span of 12 bases. DNA for the CDR3: TGTGCCAGCAGTTACGCGGGTCTGCCCTACGAGCAGTACTTC. Its translation: CASSYAGLPYEQYF.

The rearrangement links TRBV10-3 to TRBJ2-3; 8 bases align to TRBD1. In germline, CDR1 is ENHRY, CDR2 SYGVKD. J lost 5 bases, V lost 6 bases, and 10 bases had no gene match. The CDR3 runs to 15 residues. CDR3 sequence: CAISAAGGVGDTQYF. CDR3 nucleotide sequence: TGTGCCATCAGCGCCGCAGGGGGCGTCGGAGATACGCAGTATTTT.

V usage is TRBV19 and J usage is TRBJ2-1; possibly TRBD1 for D (5 bases). The CDR3 covers 16 residues. Trimming left V 1 base short and J 8 bases short, with 18 bases between. CDR1 is LNHDA, CDR2 SQIVND, per germline (reference sequence). This chain's CDR3 is CASSIATGSSGYEQFF. DNA for the CDR3: TGTGCCAGTAGTATAGCTACAGGTTCCTCCGGGTATGAGCAGTTCTTC.

The rearrangement uses TRBV4-1 and TRBJ2-2; TRBD2 matches at 8 bases. The V gene end was trimmed by 0 bases and the J gene end by 10 bases; junction bases not matched to a gene: 13. The length of the CDR3 is 17 residues. The germline V gene has CDR1 MGHRA and CDR2 YSYEKL. The CDR3 is CASSQEGRGALRMELFF. Written as DNA, the CDR3 is TGCGCCAGCAGCCAAGAGGGGCGGGGGGCCCTTAGGATGGAGCTGTTTTTT.

The chain employs TRBV30 and TRBJ2-1; 8 bases fit TRBD2. Per the germline V gene, CDR1 is GTSNPN and CDR2 is SVGIG (reference sequence). The CDR3 has 15 amino acids. Trimming at V came to 1 base and at J to 2 bases, leaving 4 bases not matched to a gene. The CDR3 DNA reads as TGTGCCTGGAGTGGGAGCGGGGGTCCCTACAATGAGCAGTTCTTC. Protein: CAWSGSGGPYNEQFF.

The chain combines TRBV30 with TRBJ1-5; D might be TRBD1 (6 bases). This CDR3 is built from 14 residues. Per the germline V gene, CDR1 is GTSNPN and CDR2 is SVGIG (reference sequence). Trimming shortened V by 3 bases and J by 7 bases, and 16 bases separated the two germline ends. The CDR3 coding sequence is TGTGCCTGGAGAAGCAGGGGCCAGGGGCAGCCCCAGCATTTT. Encoded protein: CAWRSRGQGQPQHF.

The chain links TRBV7-3 to TRBJ2-1, with TRBD1 matching over 9 bases. J was trimmed by 8 bases and V by 1 base; bases with no gene match: 12. Per germline, CDR1 SGHTA and CDR2 FQGTGA. The CDR3 contains 17 residues. CDR3 region: CASSLMGPGQGTHEQFF. CDR3 DNA sequence: TGTGCCAGCAGCTTAATGGGCCCGGGACAGGGTACCCATGAGCAGTTCTTC.

The chain uses TRBV7-2 and TRBJ2-7; D is uncertain. Trimming took 1 base from V and 6 from J, leaving 13 bases between them. This CDR3 region has 14 residues. Germline-derived CDR1 and CDR2 are SGHTA and FQGNSA. CDR3 protein: CASSLVTAYSEQYF. The CDR3 nucleotides are TGTGCCAGCAGCTTAGTAACTGCCTACTCCGAGCAGTACTTC.

The chain recombines TRBV3-1 (or the pseudogene TRBV3-2) with TRBJ2-7; D call uncertain. Germline CDR1 reads LGHDT; CDR2 reads YNNKEL (reference sequence). There are 14 residues in the CDR3. The V gene lost 1 base and the J gene lost 3 bases, with 10 bases spanning the gap. CDR3 residues: CASSQGSAHYEQYF. CDR3 nucleotides: TGTGCCAGCAGCCAAGGGTCCGCGCACTACGAGCAGTACTTC.

This rearrangement joins TRBV10-3 to TRBJ1-2; D may be TRBD1 (5 bases). This CDR3 has 13 residues. The germline CDR1 and CDR2 sequences are ENHRY and SYGVKD. V shed 8 bases and J shed 2 bases, with 12 bases lying between them. In DNA form, the CDR3 reads TGTGCCATCTCGGACAACCAAAACTATGGCTACACCTTC. It encodes CAISDNQNYGYTF.

This clone was seen just once. The V gene is TRBV7-2, the J gene TRBJ2-6; possible D gene TRBD2, 6 bases. Looked up from germline, CDR1 is SGHTA and CDR2 is FQGNSA. Trimming left V 2 bases short and J 2 bases short, with 10 bases between. The CDR3 runs to 16 residues. Written as DNA, the CDR3 is TGTGCCAGCAGCTTACACGGCGGGGCTGGGGCCAACGTCCTGACTTTC. It yields the protein CASSLHGGAGANVLTF. The entire variable domain, with the rest obtained from reference TRBV7-2 and TRBJ2-6, is as follows: GAGVSQSPSNKVTEKGKDVELRCDPISGHTALYWYRQSLGQGLEFLIYFQGNSAPDKSGLPSDRFSAERTGGSVSTLTIQRTQQEDSAVYLCASSLHGGAGANVLTFGAGSRLTVL.

The chain is built from TRBV7-9 and TRBJ2-2; D gene unclear. V was trimmed by 5 bases and J by 7 bases, leaving 11 bases between them. CDR3 length equals 13 residues. Germline V gene data show CDR1 as SEHNR and CDR2 as FQNEAQ (reference sequence). DNA of the CDR3: TGTGCCAGCAGCCCCCCGCGCCACGGGGAGCTGTTTTTT. Translating it yields CASSPPRHGELFF. Together with reference TRBV7-9 and TRBJ2-2, the CDR3 gives the full variable domain: DTGVSQNPRHKITKRGQNVTFRCDPISEHNRLYWYRQTLGQGPEFLTYFQNEAQLEKSRLLSDRFSAERPKGSFSTLEIQRTEQGDSAMYLCASSPPRHGELFFGEGSRLTVL.

The genes are TRBV2 and TRBJ1-5; D possibly corresponds to TRBD1 (6 bases). Germline loops: CDR1 SNHLY, CDR2 FYNNEI. The CDR3 spans 13 residues. Trimming cost V 10 bases and J 7 bases, with 17 bases left between them. CDR3 sequence (DNA): TGTGCCACAGGCGCAGGGGCCCGCCAGCCCCAGCATTTT. Its protein product is CATGAGARQPQHF.

The V call is TRBV6-4, the J call TRBJ1-6; 7 bases fit TRBD1. Per germline, CDR1 MRHNA and CDR2 SNTAGT. This CDR3 comprises 15 residues. Losses at the gene ends were 6 bases for V and 8 bases for J; bases not matched to a gene: 10. The CDR3 is CASSPRGTEDSPLHF. The CDR3 DNA reads as TGTGCCAGCAGCCCTAGAGGGACAGAGGATTCACCCCTCCACTTT.

The chain employs TRBV7-2 and TRBJ1-4; 12 bases are shared with TRBD1. V dropped 5 bases and J dropped 1; count of bases not matched to a gene: 11. The germline gives CDR1 SGHTA, CDR2 FQGNSA. The CDR3 consists of 19 residues. CDR3 sequence reads: CASSPPVGTGGLTNEKLFF. DNA for the CDR3: TGTGCCAGCAGCCCCCCGGTTGGGACAGGGGGCTTAACTAATGAAAAACTGTTTTTT.

The chain joins TRBV7-9 to TRBJ2-3, with D maybe TRBD2 (5 bases). Germline V lookup: CDR1 SEHNR, CDR2 FQNEAQ (reference sequence). CDR3 length: 14 residues. Deletions cut 5 bases from V and 1 base from J, with 10 bases between. The CDR3 DNA reads TGTGCCAGCAGCGACCGGGGAGGCACAGATACGCAGTATTTT. Encoded protein: CASSDRGGTDTQYF. Filled out from reference TRBV7-9 and TRBJ2-3, the complete variable domain reads DTGVSQNPRHKITKRGQNVTFRCDPISEHNRLYWYRQTLGQGPEFLTYFQNEAQLEKSRLLSDRFSAERPKGSFSTLEIQRTEQGDSAMYLCASSDRGGTDTQYFGPGTRLTVL.

This clone occurred once. The genes are TRBV12-3 or TRBV12-4 and TRBJ1-1; D unresolved. The CDR3 totals 12 residues. V was clipped by 6 bases and J by 3 bases, with 8 bases between them. This chain's CDR3 is CASRTPYTEAFF. The CDR3 DNA reads TGTGCCAGCAGAACTCCGTACACTGAAGCTTTCTTT.

The chain has TRBV19 and TRBJ2-2; D possibly corresponds to TRBD2 (5 bases). There are 14 residues in the CDR3. V lost 9 bases and J 6 bases, leaving 17 bases between the germline ends. The germline V gene has CDR1 LNHDA and CDR2 SQIVND (reference sequence). This CDR3 reads CASQPWGASGELFF. In nucleotides, the CDR3 is TGTGCCAGCCAGCCCTGGGGAGCTTCCGGGGAGCTGTTTTTT.

The J gene is TRBJ1-1, the V gene TRBV3-1 (or the pseudogene TRBV3-2); D unclear. CDR1 LGHDT and CDR2 YNNKEL come from the germline V gene (reference sequence). Deletions cut 5 bases from V and 8 bases from J, with 15 bases between. CDR3 length equals 13 residues. The CDR3 bases are TGTGCCAGCAGCAAGAGACGGGGTGGGGAAGCTTTCTTT. As protein: CASSKRRGGEAFF.

The CDR3 DNA reads TGCGCCAGCAGCCAGCTAGTGGACAGCGTCACTGAAGCTTTCTTT. It encodes CASSQLVDSVTEAFF. The chain employs TRBV4-1 and TRBJ1-1; possibly TRBD1 for D (6 bases). The V and J ends lost 3 bases and 4 bases respectively, with 15 bases between them. This CDR3 spans 15 amino acids. Per germline, CDR1 MGHRA and CDR2 YSYEKL.

This chain joins TRBV5-4 and TRBJ1-2; 10 bases agree with TRBD1. Germline-derived CDR1 and CDR2 are SGHNT and YYREEE (reference sequence). The CDR3 covers 15 residues. V was clipped by 3 bases and J by 3 bases; unmatched bases: 5. CDR3 DNA sequence: TGTGCCAGCAGCTACCTGACAGGGGGCGACTATGGCTACACCTTC. Its protein is CASSYLTGGDYGYTF.

This clone was found once. V and J are TRBV11-2 and TRBJ2-5; D may be TRBD2 (5 bases). The CDR3 length is 13 residues. V shed 6 bases and J shed 4 bases, with 12 bases lying between them. The germline V gene encodes CDR1 SGHAT and CDR2 FQNNGV. The CDR3 region is CASRPGRGETQYF. CDR3 DNA sequence: TGTGCCAGCAGACCTGGACGGGGAGAGACCCAGTACTTC.

The chain uses TRBV3-1 (or the pseudogene TRBV3-2) and TRBJ1-2; possible D gene TRBD1, 6 bases. Germline V gene lookup returns CDR1 LGHDT and CDR2 YNNKEL (reference sequence). CDR3 length equals 15 residues. V was pared by 5 bases and J by 7 bases, with 20 bases between. The CDR3 DNA follows: TGTGCCAGCAGCACATCTCGGGCAGGGGTTCCTGGCTACACCTTC. This translates into CASSTSRAGVPGYTF.

The rearrangement uses TRBV18 and TRBJ2-5; 7 bases are shared with TRBD2. The V gene end was trimmed by 5 bases and the J gene end by 2 bases; junction bases not matched to a gene: 14. CDR1 is KGHSH and CDR2 is LQKENI in the germline V gene. There are 17 residues in the CDR3. CDR3 residues: CASSSFAQGTNQETQYF. DNA for the CDR3: TGTGCCAGCTCATCCTTCGCCCAAGGGACTAATCAAGAGACCCAGTACTTC.

The chain has TRBV9 and TRBJ2-5, with 7 bases matching TRBD1. Germline CDR1 SGDLS, CDR2 YYNGEE. The CDR3 covers 15 residues. V dropped 2 bases and J dropped 4; count of bases not matched to a gene: 8. The CDR3 loop reads CASSVGDRARETQYF. CDR3 nucleotide sequence: TGTGCCAGCAGCGTTGGAGACAGGGCCCGAGAGACCCAGTACTTC.

CDR3: CASSSRDRWSAFF. In nucleotides, the CDR3 is TGCGCCAGCAGCTCCCGGGACAGGTGGTCAGCTTTCTTT. The chain links TRBV5-1 to TRBJ1-1; TRBD1 agrees at 8 bases. In germline, CDR1 is SGHRS, CDR2 YFSETQ. Trimming took 3 bases from V and 10 from J; bases not matched to a gene: 8. The CDR3 spans 13 residues.

This chain links TRBV10-3 with TRBJ1-1; perhaps TRBD1 as D (5 bases). V gave up 4 bases and J gave up 5 bases, with 11 bases separating them. The germline V gene has CDR1 ENHRY and CDR2 SYGVKD. CDR3 length equals 13 residues. Here the CDR3 reads CAISGGLGTEAFF. CDR3 bases: TGTGCCATCAGTGGGGGCCTGGGAACTGAAGCTTTCTTT.

This sequence joins TRBV28 and TRBJ2-3, with 10 bases fitting TRBD2. The CDR3 totals 16 residues. V lost 3 bases to trimming and J lost 1 base; unmatched junction nucleotides: 4. Germline loops: CDR1 MDHEN, CDR2 SYDVKM. CDR3 amino acids: CASSFPLAGGTDTQYF. In DNA form, the CDR3 reads TGTGCCAGCAGTTTCCCTCTAGCGGGGGGCACAGATACGCAGTATTTT.